The 22 T cell receptor beta chains below come from one sample, sequenced in a study of post-analysis software for immune sequencing data. Which antigens these TCRs recognize remains unknown. Study-wide results and limits: Patients used about five TRBV segments, including TRBV5-6, TRBV5-1 and TRBV20-1, more often than controls.

Unique molecular identifiers tagged the TCR beta cDNA libraries. TCRdb ran MiXCR on the PCR reads and lists one entry per CDR3 protein. The repertoire holds about 560,000 distinct CDR3 sequences, with 44% as singletons. The sample taken for sequencing was blood. Source of these receptors: a girl aged 10 to 17 with multiple sclerosis.

The rearrangement uses TRBV5-1 and TRBJ2-1; D not resolved. Germline assignment: CDR1 SGHRS and CDR2 YFSETQ. The CDR3 consists of 15 residues. Deletions cut 0 bases from V and 2 bases from J, with 9 bases between. CDR3 sequence reads: CASSLARSTYNEQFF. The CDR3 DNA reads TGCGCCAGCAGCTTGGCGCGGAGCACCTACAATGAGCAGTTCTTC.

This clonotype turned up a few times. V and J are TRBV12-3 or TRBV12-4 and TRBJ1-4, with D perhaps TRBD1 (6 bases). Trimming took off 4 bases at V and 7 bases at J, with 19 bases between the two ends. The CDR3 consists of 16 residues. CDR3 sequence: CASSYRGTNRGEKLFF. CDR3 bases: TGTGCCAGCAGTTACCGAGGGACAAACCGGGGTGAAAAACTGTTTTTT.

The rearrangement uses TRBV2 and TRBJ1-5; no definite D call. Looked up from germline, CDR1 is SNHLY and CDR2 is FYNNEI. This CDR3 region has 13 residues. Trimming removed 8 bases from V and 1 base from J, with 9 bases in between. The CDR3 region is CASADISNQPQHF. The CDR3 DNA reads as TGTGCCAGCGCGGATATAAGCAATCAGCCCCAGCATTTT.

This clonotype was observed once. The chain has TRBV5-1 and TRBJ2-7; 9 bases match TRBD2. The length of the CDR3 is 17 residues. Trimming removed 0 bases from V and 4 bases from J; junction bases left unmatched: 11. Germline CDR1 reads SGHRS; CDR2 reads YFSETQ. CDR3 in DNA: TGCGCCAGCAGCTTGGTGAAGCGGGAGGACTTTCATTACGAGCAGTACTTC. Protein product: CASSLVKREDFHYEQYF.

The chain employs TRBV25-1 and TRBJ2-5, with 8 nucleotides matching TRBD1. The DNA matches TRBJ2-7 better at its end, which makes the J call doubtful. In germline, CDR1 is MGHDK, CDR2 SYGVNS. The CDR3 has 15 residues. Here the CDR3 DNA reads TGTGCCAGCAGTGAAGTGCAGGGGGCCTCCTACGAGCAGTACTTC. Its protein product is CASSEVQGASYEQYF.

The rearrangement links TRBV11-2 to TRBJ2-1; 10 nucleotides match TRBD2. CDR3 length: 19 amino acids. Unmatched junction bases numbered 11, after V lost 3 bases and J lost 0 bases. Germline V CDR1 and CDR2: SGHAT, FQNNGV. The CDR3 loop reads CASSFWTSGTLSSYNEQFF. The DNA for the CDR3 is TGTGCCAGCAGCTTTTGGACTAGCGGAACTCTCAGCTCCTACAATGAGCAGTTCTTC.

This chain uses TRBV24-1 with TRBJ2-5, with 8 bases that match TRBD1. The germline gives CDR1 KGHDR, CDR2 SFDVKD. The CDR3 is 16 residues long. Losses at the gene ends were 4 bases for V and 1 base for J; bases not matched to a gene: 7. For the CDR3, the DNA is TGTGCCACCAGTGAGTCGGACAGGGACTTCCAAGAGACCCAGTACTTC. Translated, it gives CATSESDRDFQETQYF.

V gene TRBV5-1 combines with J gene TRBJ1-4; D remains ambiguous. Germline-derived CDR1 and CDR2 are SGHRS and YFSETQ. V was cut by 4 bases and J by 8 bases, with 21 bases left in between. This CDR3 region has 16 residues. DNA of the CDR3: TGCGCCAGCAGCGGAGGAGGACCCCGGGTCGACGAAAAACTGTTTTTT. It is translated as CASSGGGPRVDEKLFF. Drawing the rest from reference TRBV5-1 and TRBJ1-4, the complete variable domain is KAGVTQTPRYLIKTRGQQVTLSCSPISGHRSVSWYQQTPGQGLQFLFEYFSETQRNKGNFPGRFSGRQFSNSRSEMNVSTLELGDSALYLCASSGGGPRVDEKLFFGSGTQLSVL.

The V gene is TRBV9, the J gene TRBJ2-1; no clear D. With 2 bases removed from V and 7 bases from J, the gap between germline ends came to 10 bases. This CDR3 region has 13 residues. Germline CDR1 reads SGDLS; CDR2 reads YYNGEE. The CDR3 bases are TGTGCCAGCAGCGTGACCTACCGGAATGAGCAGTTCTTC. Protein product: CASSVTYRNEQFF. The full variable domain, its missing parts supplied by reference TRBV9 and TRBJ2-1, is DSGVTQTPKHLITATGQRVTLRCSPRSGDLSVYWYQQSLDQGLQFLIQYYNGEERAKGNILERFSAQQFPDLHSELNLSSLELGDSALYFCASSVTYRNEQFFGPGTRLTVL.

This clonotype showed up just a few times. The V gene is TRBV7-9, the J gene TRBJ1-1; TRBD1 matches at 8 bases. J gave up 7 bases and V 3 bases, and 7 bases lay outside the gene matches. The CDR3 has 14 amino acids. Germline V gene data show CDR1 as SEHNR and CDR2 as FQNEAQ (reference sequence). The CDR3 sequence is CASSFGGQGNEAFF. The CDR3 DNA follows: TGTGCCAGCAGCTTTGGTGGACAGGGAAATGAAGCTTTCTTT.

V usage is TRBV12-3 or TRBV12-4 and J usage is TRBJ1-1, with 8 bases fitting TRBD1. The V and J ends lost 4 bases and 8 bases, in that order; junction bases with no gene match: 6. This CDR3 comprises 13 residues. The CDR3 reads CASSSDRGLEAFF. DNA of the CDR3: TGTGCCAGCAGTTCCGACAGGGGACTCGAAGCTTTCTTT.

The rearrangement uses TRBV29-1 and TRBJ2-4; D tentatively reads TRBD1 or TRBD2 (5 bases each). The CDR3 is made up of 13 amino acids. V gave up 6 bases and J gave up 0 bases, with 9 bases separating them. In germline, CDR1 is SQVTM, CDR2 ANQGSEA. The CDR3 DNA follows: TGCAGCGTGGGGGTTGAAGCCAAAAACATTCAGTACTTC. The encoded protein is CSVGVEAKNIQYF.

This clonotype was observed a few times. V gene TRBV10-3 combines with J gene TRBJ2-7; the D call may be TRBD1 or TRBD2 (5 bases each). Germline CDR1 ENHRY, CDR2 SYGVKD. Between the trimmed V and J ends, which lost 6 bases and 4 bases, there was a span of 13 bases. The CDR3 sequence is 13 residues long. The CDR3 DNA sequence: TGTGCCATCAGCTGGGACGGAAAGTACGAGCAGTACTTC. Its protein product is CAISWDGKYEQYF.

This clonotype was seen a handful of times. V usage is TRBV6-1 and J usage is TRBJ1-2; 12 positions agree with TRBD1. J was trimmed by 4 bases and V by 1 base; bases with no gene match: 4. From germline, CDR1 is MNHNS and CDR2 SASEGT. This CDR3 comprises 16 residues. CDR3: CASSEEGQGAPYGYTF. CDR3 nucleotides: TGTGCCAGCAGTGAAGAGGGACAGGGGGCCCCCTATGGCTACACCTTC.

This chain uses TRBV7-2 with TRBJ2-7; 12 positions match TRBD1. CDR3 length: 16 amino acids. V lost 1 base, J lost 7 bases, and 8 bases stayed unmatched. Germline values: CDR1 SGHTA, CDR2 FQGNSA. The CDR3 reads CASSLGWGQGAEEQYF. The CDR3, as DNA: TGTGCCAGCAGCTTAGGATGGGGACAGGGGGCAGAAGAGCAGTACTTC.

The chain recombines TRBV5-1 with TRBJ2-1; D gene unclear. Germline values: CDR1 SGHRS, CDR2 YFSETQ. The CDR3 spans 13 residues. V was clipped by 2 bases and J by 13 bases, with 16 bases between them. CDR3 in amino acids: CASSLPKDGSQFF. The DNA of the CDR3 is TGCGCCAGCAGCTTACCTAAGGACGGCTCACAGTTCTTC.

This clonotype has only a few counts. The chain combines TRBV11-2 with TRBJ2-7; D unclear. Germline V gives CDR1 SGHAT, CDR2 FQNNGV. This CDR3 is built from 14 residues. Trimming cost V 5 bases and J 3 bases, with 14 bases left between them. For the CDR3, the DNA is TGTGCCAGCAGCGCGCGCCAGGAAAACTACGAGCAGTACTTC. Amino acid sequence: CASSARQENYEQYF.

Here the CDR3 reads CASSLDSGMSTDTQYF. CDR3 coding DNA: TGTGCCAGCAGTTTAGACAGCGGAATGAGCACAGATACGCAGTATTTT. V is TRBV12-3 or TRBV12-4 and J is TRBJ2-3; D may be TRBD2 (5 bases). V shed 1 base and J shed 0 bases, with 11 bases lying between them. This CDR3 spans 16 amino acids.

In this sample, this clonotype turned up many times. The chain employs TRBV5-6 and TRBJ2-7; 7 bases map to TRBD1. The CDR3 loop spans 14 amino acids. The ends lost 2 bases at V and 1 base at J; junction bases unmatched: 3. Germline assignment: CDR1 SGHDT and CDR2 YYEEEE. Written as DNA, the CDR3 is TGTGCCAGCAGCTTAACAGGGGCGTCCTACGAGCAGTACTTC. Translation: CASSLTGASYEQYF. Looking up the rest from reference TRBV5-6 and TRBJ2-7 gives the full variable domain: DAGVTQSPTHLIKTRGQQVTLRCSPKSGHDTVSWYQQALGQGPQFIFQYYEEEERQRGNFPDRFSGHQFPNYSSELNVNALLLGDSALYLCASSLTGASYEQYFGPGTRLTVT.

This clonotype was seen a few times. The genes are TRBV5-1 and TRBJ1-4, with TRBD1 identical over 7 bases. The germline V gene encodes CDR1 SGHRS and CDR2 YFSETQ. Trimming took 3 bases from V and 5 from J; bases not matched to a gene: 13. The CDR3 has 17 amino acids. The CDR3 DNA follows: TGCGCCAGCAGCTCTTCTACAGGGGCGGAAGTAAATGAAAAACTGTTTTTT. As protein: CASSSSTGAEVNEKLFF.

This clonotype was detected a few times. This chain joins TRBV12-3 or TRBV12-4 and TRBJ2-3, with D possibly matching TRBD2 (5 bases). The CDR3 sequence is 12 residues long. Trimming cost V 5 bases and J 11 bases, with 14 bases left between them. The DNA for the CDR3 is TGTGCCAGCAGTCTCCGAGGACTGGGGCAGTATTTT. It is translated as CASSLRGLGQYF.

At least ten counts were recorded for this clonotype. The chain employs TRBV6-4 and TRBJ2-1; 10 bases are a match to TRBD2. The CDR3 length is 14 residues. Germline trimming cut 5 bases from V and 7 bases from J; bases unmatched to any gene: 5. Germline loops: CDR1 MRHNA, CDR2 SNTAGT. DNA of the CDR3: TGTGCCAGCAGTACTAGCGGGACTTCGAATGAGCAGTTCTTC. Residues: CASSTSGTSNEQFF.